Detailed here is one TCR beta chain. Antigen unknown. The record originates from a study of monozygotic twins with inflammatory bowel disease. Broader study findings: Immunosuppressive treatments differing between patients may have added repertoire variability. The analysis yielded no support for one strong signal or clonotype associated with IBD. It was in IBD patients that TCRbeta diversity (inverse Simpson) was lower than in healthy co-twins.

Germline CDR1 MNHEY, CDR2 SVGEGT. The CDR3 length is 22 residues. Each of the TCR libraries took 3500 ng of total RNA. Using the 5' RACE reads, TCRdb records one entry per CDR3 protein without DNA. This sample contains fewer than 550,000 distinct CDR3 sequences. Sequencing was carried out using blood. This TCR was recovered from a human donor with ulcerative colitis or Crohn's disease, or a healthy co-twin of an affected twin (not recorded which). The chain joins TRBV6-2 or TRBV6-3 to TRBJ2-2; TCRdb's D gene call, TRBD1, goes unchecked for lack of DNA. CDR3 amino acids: CASSNRDGASAGRSSNTGELFF.